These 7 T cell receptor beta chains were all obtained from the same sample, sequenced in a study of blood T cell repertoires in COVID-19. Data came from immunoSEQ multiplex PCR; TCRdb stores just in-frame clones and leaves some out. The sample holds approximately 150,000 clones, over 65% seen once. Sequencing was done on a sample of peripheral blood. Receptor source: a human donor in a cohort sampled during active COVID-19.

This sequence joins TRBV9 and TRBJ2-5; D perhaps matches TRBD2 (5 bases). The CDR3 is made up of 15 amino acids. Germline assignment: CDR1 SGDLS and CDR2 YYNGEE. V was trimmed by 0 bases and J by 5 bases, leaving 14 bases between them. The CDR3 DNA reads TGTGCCAGCAGCGTAGGGGGTACTAGGGATGAGACCCAGTACTTC. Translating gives CASSVGGTRDETQYF.

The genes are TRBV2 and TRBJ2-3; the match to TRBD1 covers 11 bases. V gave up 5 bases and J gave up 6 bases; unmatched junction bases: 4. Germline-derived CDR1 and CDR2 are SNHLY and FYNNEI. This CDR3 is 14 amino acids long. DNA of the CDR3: TGTGCCAGCAGTTACCGGGACAGGGGGGATACGCAGTATTTT. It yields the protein CASSYRDRGDTQYF.

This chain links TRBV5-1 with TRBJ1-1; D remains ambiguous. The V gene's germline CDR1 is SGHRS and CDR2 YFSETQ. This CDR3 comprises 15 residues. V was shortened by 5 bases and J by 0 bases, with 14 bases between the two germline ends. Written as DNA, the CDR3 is TGCGCCAGCAGTCAAACGGGATCTTTGAACACTGAAGCTTTCTTT. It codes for CASSQTGSLNTEAFF.

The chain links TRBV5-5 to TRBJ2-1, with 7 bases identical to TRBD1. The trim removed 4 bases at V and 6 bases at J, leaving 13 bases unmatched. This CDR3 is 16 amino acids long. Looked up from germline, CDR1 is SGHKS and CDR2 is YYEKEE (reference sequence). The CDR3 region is CASSPGRQGGSNEQFF. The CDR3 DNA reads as TGTGCCAGCAGCCCCGGACGACAGGGTGGGTCCAATGAGCAGTTCTTC.

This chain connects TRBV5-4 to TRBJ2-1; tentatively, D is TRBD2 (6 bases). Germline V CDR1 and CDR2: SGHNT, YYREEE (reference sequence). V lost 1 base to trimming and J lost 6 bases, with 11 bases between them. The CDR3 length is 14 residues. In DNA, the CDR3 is TGTGCCAGCAGCTTGAGGAGGGAAGGCAATGAGCAGTTCTTC. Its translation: CASSLRREGNEQFF.

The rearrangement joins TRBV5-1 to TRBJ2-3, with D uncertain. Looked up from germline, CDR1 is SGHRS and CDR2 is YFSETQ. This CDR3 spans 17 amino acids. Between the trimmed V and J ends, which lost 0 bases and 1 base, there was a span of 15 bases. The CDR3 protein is CASSLDGGTLGTDTQYF. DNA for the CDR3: TGCGCCAGCAGCTTGGATGGCGGAACCTTGGGCACAGATACGCAGTATTTT.

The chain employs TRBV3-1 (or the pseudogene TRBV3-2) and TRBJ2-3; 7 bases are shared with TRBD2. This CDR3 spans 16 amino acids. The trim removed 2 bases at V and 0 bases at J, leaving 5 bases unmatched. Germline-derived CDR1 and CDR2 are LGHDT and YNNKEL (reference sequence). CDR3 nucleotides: TGTGCCAGCAGCCAAACTCTAGCGGCTAGCACAGATACGCAGTATTTT. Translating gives CASSQTLAASTDTQYF.